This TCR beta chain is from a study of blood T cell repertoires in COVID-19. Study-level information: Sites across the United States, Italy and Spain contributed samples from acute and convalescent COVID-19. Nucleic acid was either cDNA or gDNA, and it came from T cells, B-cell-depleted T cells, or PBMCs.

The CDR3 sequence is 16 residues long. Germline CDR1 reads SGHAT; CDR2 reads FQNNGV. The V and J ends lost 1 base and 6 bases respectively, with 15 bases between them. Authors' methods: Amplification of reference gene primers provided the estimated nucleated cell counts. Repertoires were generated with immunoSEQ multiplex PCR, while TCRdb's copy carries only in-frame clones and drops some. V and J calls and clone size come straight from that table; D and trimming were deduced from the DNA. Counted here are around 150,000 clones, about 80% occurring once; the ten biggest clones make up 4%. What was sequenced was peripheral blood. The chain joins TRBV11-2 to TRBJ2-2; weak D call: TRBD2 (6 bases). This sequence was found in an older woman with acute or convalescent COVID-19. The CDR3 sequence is CASSLGVGGWAGELFF. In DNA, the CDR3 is TGTGCCAGCAGCTTAGGGGTGGGAGGATGGGCCGGGGAGCTGTTTTTT.